A selection of T cell receptor beta chains follows, all from one sample in a study of blood T cells in healthy people across ages. TCRdb processed the 5' RACE reads anew with MiXCR; each CDR3 protein has one entry. The profile covers more than 500,000 distinct CDR3 sequences, with roughly a quarter appearing a single time and 3% to 4% taken by the ten largest. These data were also reused for a study on T cells of mothers and their children.

The sample comprised blood. The source of these receptors is a boy aged 2 to 10 in good health. Each CDR3 is given without its conserved first and last residue. Size is omitted from some rows. Given values are once, few, many or a class for expanded clones.

>.|TRBV28|TRBJ2-3
ASTETSGNSGDTQY
>few|TRBV7-8|TRBJ1-4
ASSLLATNEKLF
>many|TRBV5-1|TRBJ1-1
ASSASRGQTEAF
>few|TRBV11-2|TRBJ2-3
ASSLEPSTDTQY
>once|TRBV29-1|TRBJ2-1
SVGTNYNEQF
>few|TRBV10-3|TRBJ2-5
AISARTGDETQY
>.|TRBV13|TRBJ1-6
ASSPTGESSYNSPLH
>.|TRBV20-1|TRBJ1-2
SAGRGNYGYT
>few|TRBV7-2|TRBJ2-7
ASSDRGRVPDEQY
>.|TRBV28|.
AGSLRLAGRSEQF
>.|TRBV12-5|TRBJ2-1
TSGFGLNRYNEQF
>few|TRBV6-6|TRBJ2-7
ASSYSNWAGEQY
>.|TRBV29-1|TRBJ2-2
SILANTGELF
>.|TRBV5-1|TRBJ2-4
ASSLSTGRDIQY
>.|TRBV18|TRBJ2-1
ASSPSGGLSNEQF
>few|TRBV6-5|TRBJ1-1
ASSFKTGLNTEAF
>.|TRBV7-9|TRBJ2-6
ASSSTAGQEISGANVLT
>.|TRBV5-5|TRBJ2-5
ASSLAPLLALGQETQY
>few|TRBV24-1|TRBJ2-7
ATSDRRGTGAQEQY
>.|TRBV27|TRBJ2-7
ASSLYERGSEQY
>once|TRBV20-1|TRBJ2-1
SALGLAGNYNEQF
>.|TRBV12-3/TRBV12-4|TRBJ2-1
ASSTGTGVNEQF
>.|TRBV7-8|TRBJ2-5
ASSEPGQLLGETQY
>few|TRBV5-4|TRBJ2-4
ASSLRQGGKNIQY
>few|TRBV12-3/TRBV12-4|TRBJ2-3
ASSFPREGLTDTQY
>.|TRBV28|TRBJ2-5
ASSLKGQRFIWGTQY
>.|TRBV6-5|.
ASRSGTGSNNEQF
>few|TRBV9|TRBJ2-1
ASSVATRGTGHYNEQF